The clone carrying this T cell receptor beta chain came up many times. Its specificity is unknown. This sample is drawn from a study of T cells in Graves' hyperthyroidism and ophthalmopathy. Study findings and constraints: Ophthalmopathy got predicted by the model a median around 6.6 months before its onset.

V shed 6 bases, J shed 1 base, and the junction held 11 bases outside the gene matches. Germline assignment: CDR1 MNHEY and CDR2 SVGAGI. The CDR3 totals 19 residues. Amplification of TCR beta CDR3 regions used RNA as the template. HTBI primers drove first-round RT-PCR of the TCR CDR3. In TCRdb, the multiplex PCR reads were re-called with MiXCR into one record per CDR3 protein. The table lists 560,000 or so distinct CDR3 sequences, 15% to 20% of them singletons. The chain carries TRBV6-5 and TRBJ2-6; TRBD1 agrees at 11 bases. This TCR was recovered from a man in his forties with Graves' ophthalmopathy. Sequencing used blood. CDR3 nucleotides: TGTGCCAGCAGGTGGAATACCGGGACAGGGGGTTCTGGGGCCAACGTCCTGACTTTC. Translating gives CASRWNTGTGGSGANVLTF.